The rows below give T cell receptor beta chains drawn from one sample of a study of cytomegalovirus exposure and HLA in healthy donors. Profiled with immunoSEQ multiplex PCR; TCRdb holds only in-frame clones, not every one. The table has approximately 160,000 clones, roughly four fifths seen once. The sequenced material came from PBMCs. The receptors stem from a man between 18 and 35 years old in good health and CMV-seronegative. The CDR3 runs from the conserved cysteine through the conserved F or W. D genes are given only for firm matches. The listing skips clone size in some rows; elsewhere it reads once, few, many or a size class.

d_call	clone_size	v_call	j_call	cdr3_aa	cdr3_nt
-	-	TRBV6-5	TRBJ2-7	CASSYRQDLSEQYF	TGTGCCAGCAGTTACAGACAGGACCTCAGCGAGCAGTACTTC
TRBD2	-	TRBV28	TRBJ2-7	CASRKTGLAGNEQYF	TGTGCCAGCAGAAAAACGGGACTAGCGGGAAACGAGCAGTACTTC
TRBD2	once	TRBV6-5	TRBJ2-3	CASRLAESTDTQYF	TGTGCCAGCAGACTAGCGGAAAGCACAGATACGCAGTATTTT
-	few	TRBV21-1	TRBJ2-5	CASSPRDRGVETQYF	TGTGCCAGCAGCCCCCGGGACAGGGGTGTAGAGACCCAGTACTTC
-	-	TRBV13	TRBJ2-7	CASSLPTPRAPGGPYEQYF	TGTGCCAGCAGCTTGCCCACCCCCCGGGCGCCCGGGGGACCCTACGAGCAGTACTTC
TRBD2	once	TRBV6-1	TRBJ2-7	CASSASPGQRLADSYEQYF	TGTGCCAGCAGTGCATCCCCAGGCCAAAGACTAGCGGACTCCTACGAGCAGTACTTC
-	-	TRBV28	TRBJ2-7	CATAGPDRLYEQYF	TGTGCCACCGCGGGGCCCGATAGGCTCTACGAGCAGTACTTC
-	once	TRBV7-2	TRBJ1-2	CASSTQGSVYGYTF	TGTGCCAGCAGCACCCAGGGGTCGGTCTATGGCTACACCTTC
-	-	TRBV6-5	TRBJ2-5	CASSYGGGSQETQYF	TGTGCCAGCAGTTACGGGGGCGGCTCCCAAGAGACCCAGTACTTC
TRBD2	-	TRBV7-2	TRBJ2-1	CASSPNSGRASNEQFF	TGTGCCAGCAGCCCCAATAGCGGGAGGGCCAGTAATGAGCAGTTCTTC
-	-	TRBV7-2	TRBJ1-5	CASSLEEDQPQHF	TGTGCCAGCAGCTTAGAGGAGGATCAGCCCCAGCATTTT
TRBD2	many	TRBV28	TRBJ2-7	CASSYTLSIAGGGSYEQYF	TGTGCCAGCAGCTACACCCTAAGTATAGCGGGAGGGGGATCCTACGAGCAGTACTTC
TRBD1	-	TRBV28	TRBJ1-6	CASSPRTGNSPLHF	TGTGCCAGCAGCCCTCGGACAGGGAACTCACCCCTCCACTTT
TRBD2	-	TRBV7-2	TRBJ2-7	CASSLAVSSGSSYEQYF	TGTGCCAGCAGCTTAGCGGTGTCTAGCGGGTCCTCCTACGAGCAGTACTTC
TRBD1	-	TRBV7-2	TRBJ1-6	CASSPRSKGASNSPLHF	TGTGCCAGCAGCCCGAGGTCCAAGGGGGCGAGTAATTCACCCCTCCACTTT
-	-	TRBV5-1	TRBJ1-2	CASSPAVGGNYGYTF	TGCGCCAGCAGCCCAGCCGTAGGGGGTAACTATGGCTACACCTTC
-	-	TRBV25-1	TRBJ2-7	CASSEGGRYEQYF	TGTGCCAGCTCGGAAGGGGGTCGGTACGAGCAGTACTTC
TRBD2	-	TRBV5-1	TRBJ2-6	CASSLATSGRTSGANVLTF	TGCGCCAGCAGCTTGGCAACTAGCGGGAGAACGTCGGGGGCCAACGTCCTGACTTTC
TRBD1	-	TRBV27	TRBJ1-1	CASSLLQGYKEAFF	TGTGCCAGCAGTTTACTACAGGGGTATAAGGAAGCTTTCTTT
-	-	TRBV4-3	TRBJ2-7	CASSQDPLVGEQYF	TGCGCCAGCAGCCAAGATCCCCTTGTGGGCGAGCAGTACTTC
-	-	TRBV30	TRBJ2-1	CASSGARIGNEQFF	TGTGCCTCCTCAGGGGCGAGGATTGGCAATGAGCAGTTCTTC